These T cell receptor beta chains were read from a single sample in a study of early T cells in non-severe SARS-CoV-2 infection. One entry per CDR3 protein, called by TCRdb with MiXCR from the 5' RACE reads. The table lists about 81,000 distinct CDR3 sequences, 11% to 15% of them singletons. The sequenced sample consisted of whole blood. All receptors come from an adult who was a healthcare worker with PCR-confirmed SARS-CoV-2 infection or an uninfected control (not recorded which). Both conserved end residues are part of each CDR3. A D gene is named only where the DNA matches it firmly. Some rows have no size entry. The others give once, few or many, or a class for an expanded clone.

size: .
D: TRBD1
J: TRBJ2-1
V: TRBV27
CDR3: CASSFGTGGYNEQFF
DNA: TGTGCCAGCAGTTTCGGGACAGGGGGTTACAATGAGCAGTTCTTC

size: .
D: .
J: TRBJ1-2
V: TRBV27
CDR3: CASSLTPNYGYTF
DNA: TGTGCCAGCAGTCTTACGCCTAACTATGGCTACACCTTC

size: .
D: .
J: TRBJ2-7
V: TRBV4-1
CDR3: CASSQDFGGRSEQYF
DNA: TGCGCCAGCAGCCAAGATTTCGGGGGCCGCAGCGAGCAGTACTTC

size: few
D: TRBD1
J: TRBJ1-1
V: TRBV6-5
CDR3: CASKPGQGHTEAFF
DNA: TGTGCCAGCAAACCGGGACAGGGACACACTGAAGCTTTCTTT

size: .
D: .
J: TRBJ1-1
V: TRBV3-1
CDR3: CASSQDIVNTEAFF
DNA: TGTGCCAGCAGCCAAGATATAGTGAACACTGAAGCTTTCTTT

size: few
D: .
J: TRBJ2-2
V: TRBV12-3/TRBV12-4
CDR3: CASVGVLGTGELFF
DNA: TGTGCCAGCGTTGGGGTGTTGGGGACCGGGGAGCTGTTTTTT

size: few
D: TRBD1
J: TRBJ2-2
V: TRBV5-1
CDR3: CASSLDGQGSTGELFF
DNA: TGCGCCAGCAGCCTGGACGGACAGGGGAGCACCGGGGAGCTGTTTTTT

size: few
D: .
J: TRBJ2-4
V: TRBV19
CDR3: CASSYQRGPRNIQYF
DNA: TGTGCCAGTAGCTACCAGAGGGGACCGCGCAACATTCAGTACTTC

size: many
D: .
J: TRBJ2-3
V: TRBV20-1
CDR3: CSASTDTQYF
DNA: TGCAGTGCTAGCACAGATACGCAGTATTTT

size: many
D: TRBD1
J: TRBJ2-5
V: TRBV25-1
CDR3: CASSVQGQGWPETQYF
DNA: TGTGCCAGCAGTGTTCAGGGACAGGGATGGCCGGAGACCCAGTACTTC

size: .
D: .
J: TRBJ1-1
V: TRBV7-6
CDR3: CASSLILGRTEAFF
DNA: TGTGCCAGCAGCTTAATTCTGGGGAGGACTGAAGCTTTCTTT

size: few
D: TRBD1
J: TRBJ1-2
V: TRBV18
CDR3: CASSPGTEYGYTF
DNA: TGTGCCAGCTCACCCGGGACAGAATATGGCTACACCTTC

size: few
D: .
J: TRBJ2-7
V: TRBV28
CDR3: CASGALYEQYF
DNA: TGTGCCAGCGGGGCCCTCTACGAGCAGTACTTC

size: .
D: .
J: TRBJ2-5
V: TRBV20-1
CDR3: CSARDIGGGETQYF
DNA: TGCAGTGCTAGAGATATTGGAGGTGGAGAGACCCAGTACTTC

size: many
D: .
J: TRBJ1-4
V: TRBV6-1
CDR3: CASSEIRDEKLFF
DNA: TGTGCCAGCAGTGAAATTCGCGATGAAAAACTGTTTTTT

size: few
D: .
J: TRBJ1-5
V: TRBV12-3/TRBV12-4
CDR3: CASSPTGNNQPQHF
DNA: TGTGCCAGCAGTCCGACAGGTAACAATCAGCCCCAGCATTTT

size: .
D: TRBD2
J: TRBJ2-3
V: TRBV7-9
CDR3: CASSLVHGGYADTQYF
DNA: TGTGCCAGCAGCTTAGTGCACGGGGGGTATGCCGATACGCAGTATTTT

size: .
D: .
J: TRBJ1-4
V: TRBV7-6
CDR3: CASSLSAGDEKLFF
DNA: TGTGCCAGCAGCTTATCGGCAGGGGACGAAAAACTGTTTTTT

size: .
D: TRBD1
J: TRBJ2-7
V: TRBV6-2/TRBV6-3
CDR3: CASRDWGQGYEQYF
DNA: TGTGCCAGCAGAGACTGGGGACAGGGTTACGAGCAGTACTTC

size: few
D: TRBD2
J: TRBJ2-3
V: TRBV5-1
CDR3: CASSVQLAGGPDTQYF
DNA: TGCGCCAGCAGCGTACAACTAGCGGGGGGCCCAGATACGCAGTATTTT

size: .
D: .
J: TRBJ2-2
V: TRBV7-3
CDR3: CASSTNKNTGELFF
DNA: TGTGCCAGCAGCACGAACAAGAACACCGGGGAGCTGTTTTTT

size: many
D: TRBD1
J: TRBJ1-6
V: TRBV5-1
CDR3: CASSRGQEDSPLHF
DNA: TGCGCCAGCAGCAGGGGACAGGAGGATTCACCCCTCCACTTT

size: many
D: TRBD1
J: TRBJ2-5
V: TRBV7-9
CDR3: CASSLQGALNREETQYF
DNA: TGTGCCAGCAGCTTACAGGGGGCGCTTAATAGAGAAGAGACCCAGTACTTC

size: .
D: .
J: TRBJ1-1
V: TRBV18
CDR3: CASSPARTANTEAFF
DNA: TGTGCCAGCTCACCTGCCCGGACAGCGAACACTGAAGCTTTCTTT

size: many
D: .
J: TRBJ2-7
V: TRBV11-2
CDR3: CASSFDQLYEQYF
DNA: TGTGCCAGCAGCTTTGATCAGCTCTACGAGCAGTACTTC

size: few
D: .
J: TRBJ2-3
V: TRBV12-3/TRBV12-4
CDR3: CASSRSTDTQYF
DNA: TGTGCCAGCAGTCGTAGCACAGATACGCAGTATTTT

size: few
D: .
J: TRBJ1-4
V: TRBV30
CDR3: CAWSVGVGEKLFF
DNA: TGTGCCTGGAGTGTGGGAGTCGGTGAAAAACTGTTTTTT

size: many
D: TRBD1
J: TRBJ2-7
V: TRBV5-6
CDR3: CASSRQGQSYEQYF
DNA: TGTGCCAGCAGTAGACAGGGTCAATCCTACGAGCAGTACTTC